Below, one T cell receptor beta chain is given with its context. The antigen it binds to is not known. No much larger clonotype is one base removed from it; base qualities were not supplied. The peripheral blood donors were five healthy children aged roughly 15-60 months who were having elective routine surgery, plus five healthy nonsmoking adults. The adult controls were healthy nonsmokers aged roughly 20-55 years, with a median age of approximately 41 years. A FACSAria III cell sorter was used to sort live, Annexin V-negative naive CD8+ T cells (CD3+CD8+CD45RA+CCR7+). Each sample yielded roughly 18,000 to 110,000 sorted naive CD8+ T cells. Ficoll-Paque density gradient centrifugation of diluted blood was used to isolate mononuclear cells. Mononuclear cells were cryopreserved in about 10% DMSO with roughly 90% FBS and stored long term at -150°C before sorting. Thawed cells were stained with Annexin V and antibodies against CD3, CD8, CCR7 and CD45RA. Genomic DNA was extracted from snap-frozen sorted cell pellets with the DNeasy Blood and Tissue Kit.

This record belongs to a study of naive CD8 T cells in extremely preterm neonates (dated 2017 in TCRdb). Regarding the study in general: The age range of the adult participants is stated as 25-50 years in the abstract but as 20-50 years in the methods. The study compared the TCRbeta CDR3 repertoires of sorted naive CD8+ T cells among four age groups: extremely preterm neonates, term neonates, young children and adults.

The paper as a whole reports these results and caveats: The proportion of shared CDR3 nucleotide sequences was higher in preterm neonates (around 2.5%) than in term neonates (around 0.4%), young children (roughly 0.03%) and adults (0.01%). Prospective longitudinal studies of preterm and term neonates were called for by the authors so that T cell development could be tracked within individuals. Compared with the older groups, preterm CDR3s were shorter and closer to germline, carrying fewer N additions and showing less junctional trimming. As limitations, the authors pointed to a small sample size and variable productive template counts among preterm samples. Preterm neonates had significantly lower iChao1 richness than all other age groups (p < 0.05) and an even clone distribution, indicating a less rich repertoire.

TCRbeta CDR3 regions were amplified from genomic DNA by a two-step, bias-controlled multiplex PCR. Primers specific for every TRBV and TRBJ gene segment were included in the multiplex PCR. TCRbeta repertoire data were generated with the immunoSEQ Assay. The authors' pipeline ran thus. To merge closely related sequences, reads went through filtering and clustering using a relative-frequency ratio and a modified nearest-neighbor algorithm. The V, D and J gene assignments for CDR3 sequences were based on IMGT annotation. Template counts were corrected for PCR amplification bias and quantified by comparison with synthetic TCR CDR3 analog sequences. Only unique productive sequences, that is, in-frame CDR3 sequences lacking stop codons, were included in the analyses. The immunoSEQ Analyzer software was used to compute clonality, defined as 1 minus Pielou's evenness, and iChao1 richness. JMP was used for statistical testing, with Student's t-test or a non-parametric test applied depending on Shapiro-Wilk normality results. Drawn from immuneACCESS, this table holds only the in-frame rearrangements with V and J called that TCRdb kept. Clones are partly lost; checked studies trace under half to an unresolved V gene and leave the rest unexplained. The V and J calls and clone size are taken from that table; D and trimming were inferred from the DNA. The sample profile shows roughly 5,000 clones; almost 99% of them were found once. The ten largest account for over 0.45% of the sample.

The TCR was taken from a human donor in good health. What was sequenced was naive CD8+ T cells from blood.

CDR3 loop: CASSFLGTGENTEAFF. The bases are TGTGCCAGCAGCTTCCTTGGGACAGGGGAGAACACTGAAGCTTTCTTT. The sequence links TRBV7-9 to TRBJ1-1, and TRBD1 aligns with 10 junction nucleotides. From V the trimming removes 3 bases and from J it removes 1 base, while the gene matches leave 5 bases of the junction unaccounted for. The germline V gene (reference sequence) provides CDR1 SEHNR and CDR2 FQNEAQ. The CDR3, cysteine through phenylalanine, is 16 amino acids long. Just the 48-base CDR3 DNA is kept, in frame starting at base 1.